This TCR beta chain is drawn from a study of blood T cell repertoires in COVID-19. Study details: COVID-19 samples from acute and convalescent phases originated in the United States, Italy and Spain. T cells, B-cell-depleted T cells, or PBMCs provided the cDNA or gDNA that served as material.

CDR1 is LNHNV, CDR2 YYDKDF, per germline (reference sequence). V was shortened by 3 bases and J by 4 bases, with 9 bases between the two germline ends. The CDR3 loop spans 14 amino acids. Per the original methods: Reference gene primer amplification yielded estimated nucleated cell counts. Sequencing was performed with immunoSEQ multiplex PCR; in TCRdb, only in-frame clones are kept and a portion is missing. Clone size and the V and J calls come from that table; the DNA yielded D and trimming. The sample records a few hundred thousand clones, 90% being singletons. The chain recombines TRBV15 with TRBJ1-4, with D possibly being TRBD1 (6 bases). This receptor was taken from a young woman with COVID-19, enrolled during active disease. Sequencing was performed on peripheral blood. CDR3 sequence: CATSRDSNNEKLFF. The CDR3 nucleotides read TGTGCCACCAGCAGGGACAGCAATAATGAAAAACTGTTTTTT.